The text below deals with one T cell receptor (beta chain). This entry is derived from a study of blood T cell repertoires in COVID-19. Study overall: Samples came from the United States, Italy and Spain, spanning acute and convalescent COVID-19. Sample material is recorded as cDNA or gDNA derived from T cells, B-cell-depleted T cells, or PBMCs.

Trimming stripped 4 bases from V and 3 bases from J, with 15 bases between. The CDR3 has 16 amino acids. Germline-derived CDR1 and CDR2 are MNHEY and SVGAGI. Study processing details: It was from reference gene primer amplification that nucleated cell counts were estimated. Sequencing used immunoSEQ multiplex PCR; TCRdb keeps in-frame clones, though not all of them. The V and J calls and the clone size are those of that table, but D and trimming were determined from the DNA. Among roughly 190,000 clones listed, about nine tenths were seen once. The chain joins TRBV6-5 to TRBJ2-2, with D possibly TRBD2 on 7 matching bases. Sequencing input: peripheral blood. This clonotype was sampled from a man in his fifties or sixties with acute or convalescent COVID-19. The CDR3 region is CASSSRGGGYTGELFF. CDR3 in DNA: TGTGCCAGCAGTTCCCGCGGGGGCGGGTACACCGGGGAGCTGTTTTTT.